The following is a T cell receptor (beta chain) sequence with its context. The sample is drawn from a study of blood T cell repertoires in COVID-19. On the study more broadly: PBMCs, B-cell-depleted T cells, or T cells provided the cDNA or gDNA that made up the material.

Authors' data handling: Reference gene primer amplification gave estimated nucleated cell counts. Assay used: immunoSEQ multiplex PCR; TCRdb lists only in-frame clones, some missing. The V and J calls and the clone size are those of that table, but D and trimming were determined from the DNA. The table has almost 400,000 clones, about 89% seen once. The CDR3 is 15 residues long. Germline V gene data show CDR1 as SGHRS and CDR2 as YFSETQ. Trimming took 4 bases from V and 2 from J, leaving 10 bases between them. Seattle enrolled patients during active infection and tracked them longitudinally. This clonotype originated in an older woman with COVID-19, enrolled during active disease. The J gene is TRBJ2-6, the V gene TRBV5-1; the D gene is possibly TRBD1 (6 bases). The sample taken for sequencing was peripheral blood. The CDR3 DNA follows: TGCGCCAGCAGCCCAGGGGTTACTGGGGCCAACGTCCTGACTTTC. The encoded protein is CASSPGVTGANVLTF.